This TCR beta chain was retrieved from a study of OX40 agonist ivuxolimab in advanced cancers. About the full investigation: The costimulatory receptor OX40 (CD134) was targeted by ivuxolimab, a fully human IgG2 agonistic monoclonal antibody. The monotherapy dose-escalation portion (N ≈ 50 patients) of the phase I ivuxolimab trial is reported in the paper. Of the roughly 52 dose-escalation patients, hepatocellular carcinoma was present in 19, melanoma in around 15, renal cell carcinoma in 9 and head and neck cancer in 9. Intravenous ivuxolimab was administered to patients every 2 weeks at six dose levels: 0.01, 0.1, 0.3, 1.5, 3 and 10 mg/kg. Partial responses occurred in three dose-escalation patients: two with cutaneous melanoma and one with hepatocellular carcinoma. The point of sequencing TCRbeta in the periphery was to test whether ivuxolimab changed TCR sequence diversity and drove clonal T-cell expansion. In the dose-escalation cohort, 75% to 85% of patients were male, and the mean age was 60 years with a range of roughly 20 to 79. Patients were allowed to have had prior anti-PD-1, anti-PD-L1 or anti-CTLA-4 therapy, and approximately 40% of the dose-escalation patients had previously received checkpoint inhibitors.

Patients with a history of autoimmune disease or receiving systemic immunosuppression were excluded from the trial. Peripheral blood for TCR sequencing was collected from all dose cohorts at baseline, on cycle 4 day 1, and on cycle 7 day 1. The samples were drawn from a first-in-human, open-label, multicenter phase I dose-escalation trial of ivuxolimab. Adults with locally advanced or metastatic melanoma, renal cell carcinoma, hepatocellular carcinoma or head and neck squamous cell carcinoma were enrolled in the trial. Before TCR sequencing, CD4+ and CD8+ T cells were separately sorted from peripheral blood. The paper's findings and limits, for the study overall: On average, CD8+ T cells showed more expanded clones than CD4+ T cells after ivuxolimab. The antigen specificity of the clonally expanded peripheral T cells was not determined. Low levels of normalized T-cell clonal expansion were also seen in some nonresponding patients. Partial responders in the 0.1-3.0 mg/kg groups had among the lowest normalized peripheral clonal expansion, especially among CD8+ T cells. At doses from 0.1 to 3.0 mg/kg, clonal expansion was seen in both CD4+ and CD8+ blood T cells between baseline and week 6.

Genomic DNA was isolated from the sorted cells so that the TCRbeta CDR3 region could be sequenced. The immunoSEQ Assay was used to sequence the TCRbeta CDR3 regions. TCRdb obtained this table from immuneACCESS and retained in-frame rearrangements with V and J assigned. These tables miss some clones; where compared with another copy, unresolved V genes account for less than half of the shortfall, and the remainder is unexplained. Counted in this sample were approximately 81,000 clones; approximately 94% of them appeared once. Roughly an eighth of the sample goes to the ten largest clones. For this clone: Its binding antigen is unknown. No base quality values were provided; no much bigger clone lies one nucleotide off.

Spanning cysteine to phenylalanine, the CDR3 consists of 15 amino acids. Kept here is only the CDR3 DNA, which spans 45 bases and is read in frame from base 1. CDR1 and CDR2, looked up from the germline V gene, are LGHNA and YSLEER. The germline ends are 12 bases apart after V is trimmed by 0 bases and J by 3 bases. The source material was CD4+ or CD8+ T cells sorted from blood, sampled in a trial of the OX40 agonist ivuxolimab. The sequence is built from TRBV4-3 and TRBJ2-7, and perhaps TRBD1 as D gene, on 5 matching bases. The sequence derives from an adult with an advanced solid tumor such as melanoma, head and neck, liver or kidney cancer. The nucleotide sequence reads TGCGCCAGCAGCCAAGATCAGGGTAGAGGCTACGAGCAGTACTTC. It translates to CASSQDQGRGYEQYF.